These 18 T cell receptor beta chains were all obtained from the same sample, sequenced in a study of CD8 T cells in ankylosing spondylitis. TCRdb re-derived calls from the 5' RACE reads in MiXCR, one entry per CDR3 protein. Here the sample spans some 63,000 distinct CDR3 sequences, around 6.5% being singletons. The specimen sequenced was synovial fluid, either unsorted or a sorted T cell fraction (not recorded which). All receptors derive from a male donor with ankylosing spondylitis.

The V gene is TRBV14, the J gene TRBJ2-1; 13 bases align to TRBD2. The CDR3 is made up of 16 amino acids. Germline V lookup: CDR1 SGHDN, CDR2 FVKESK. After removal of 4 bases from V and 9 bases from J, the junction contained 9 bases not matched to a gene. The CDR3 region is CASSLLGLAGRGEQFF. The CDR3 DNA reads TGTGCCAGCAGCCTTCTGGGACTAGCGGGGCGGGGTGAGCAGTTCTTC.

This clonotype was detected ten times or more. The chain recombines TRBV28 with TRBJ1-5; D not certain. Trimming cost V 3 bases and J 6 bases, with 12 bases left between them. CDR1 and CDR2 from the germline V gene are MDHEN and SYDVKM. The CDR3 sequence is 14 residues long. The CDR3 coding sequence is TGTGCCAGCAGTTTCTGGCAGCGCGGTCAGCCCCAGCATTTT. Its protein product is CASSFWQRGQPQHF.

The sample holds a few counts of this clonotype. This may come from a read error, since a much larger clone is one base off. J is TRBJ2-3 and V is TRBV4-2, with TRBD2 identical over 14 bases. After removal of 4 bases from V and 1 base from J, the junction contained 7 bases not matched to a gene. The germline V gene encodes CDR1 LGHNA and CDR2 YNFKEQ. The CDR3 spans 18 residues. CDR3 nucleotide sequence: TGTGCCAGCAGCCGGGGGGGACTAGCGGGGGCTGGCACAGATACGCAGTATTTT. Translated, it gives CASSRGGLAGAGTDTQYF.

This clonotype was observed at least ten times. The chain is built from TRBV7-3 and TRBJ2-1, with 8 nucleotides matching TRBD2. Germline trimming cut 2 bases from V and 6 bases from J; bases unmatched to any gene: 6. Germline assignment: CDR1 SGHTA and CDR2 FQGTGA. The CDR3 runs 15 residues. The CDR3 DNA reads TGTGCCAGCAGCTTACAGAGCGGGAGAGGCAATGAGCAGTTCTTC. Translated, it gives CASSLQSGRGNEQFF.

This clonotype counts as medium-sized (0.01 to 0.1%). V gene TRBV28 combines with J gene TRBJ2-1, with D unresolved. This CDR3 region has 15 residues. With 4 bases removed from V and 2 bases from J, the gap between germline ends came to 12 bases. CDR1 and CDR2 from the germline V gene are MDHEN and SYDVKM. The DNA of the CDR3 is TGTGCCAGCAGTTCAATTACCCCCACCTACAATGAGCAGTTCTTC. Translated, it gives CASSSITPTYNEQFF.

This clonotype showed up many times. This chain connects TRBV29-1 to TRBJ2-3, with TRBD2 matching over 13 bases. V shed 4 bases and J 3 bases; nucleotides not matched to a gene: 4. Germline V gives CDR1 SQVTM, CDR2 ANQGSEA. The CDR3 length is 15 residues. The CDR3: CSVGTSGSWTDTQYF. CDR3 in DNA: TGCAGCGTTGGGACTAGCGGGAGTTGGACAGATACGCAGTATTTT.

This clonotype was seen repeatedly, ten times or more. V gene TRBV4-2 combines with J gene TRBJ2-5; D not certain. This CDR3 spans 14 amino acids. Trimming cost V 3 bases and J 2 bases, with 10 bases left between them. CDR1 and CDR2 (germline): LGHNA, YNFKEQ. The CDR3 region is CASSQARLQETQYF. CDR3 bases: TGTGCCAGCAGCCAGGCCCGGCTGCAAGAGACCCAGTACTTC.

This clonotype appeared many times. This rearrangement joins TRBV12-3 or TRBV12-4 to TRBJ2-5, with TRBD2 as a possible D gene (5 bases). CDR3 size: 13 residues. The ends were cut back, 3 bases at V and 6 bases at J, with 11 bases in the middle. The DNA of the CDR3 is TGTGCCAGCAGTTTGGGTAGCGCGAAGACCCAGTACTTC. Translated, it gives CASSLGSAKTQYF.

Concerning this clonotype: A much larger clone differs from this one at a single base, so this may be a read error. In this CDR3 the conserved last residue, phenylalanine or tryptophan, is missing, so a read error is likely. DNA of the CDR3: TGCAGCGTTGAACCTCAGGGGGACGGCGAAGAGACCCAGTACTAC. Its translation: CSVEPQGDGEETQYY. The J gene is TRBJ2-5, the V gene TRBV29-1, with TRBD1 identical over 7 bases. The junction had 9 bases not matched to a gene; V was cut back by 2 bases and J by 3 bases. Per the germline V gene, CDR1 is SQVTM and CDR2 is ANQGSEA. The CDR3 covers 15 residues.

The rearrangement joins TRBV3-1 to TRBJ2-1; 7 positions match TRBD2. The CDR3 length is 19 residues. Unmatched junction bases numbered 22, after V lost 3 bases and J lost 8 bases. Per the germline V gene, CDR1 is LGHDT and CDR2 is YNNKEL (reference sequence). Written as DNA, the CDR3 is TGTGCCAGCAGCCAGGAGGGGAAAGGGCAACAGCGGGACGGTGATGAGCAGTTCTTC. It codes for CASSQEGKGQQRDGDEQFF.

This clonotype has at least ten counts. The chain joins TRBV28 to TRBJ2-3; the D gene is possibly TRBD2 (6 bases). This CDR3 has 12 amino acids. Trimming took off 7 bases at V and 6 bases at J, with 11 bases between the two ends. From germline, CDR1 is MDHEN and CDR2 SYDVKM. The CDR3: CASMRDVDTQYF. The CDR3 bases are TGTGCCAGCATGCGGGATGTCGATACGCAGTATTTT.

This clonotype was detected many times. CDR3 sequence: CASSEAVRYEQYF. In DNA form, the CDR3 reads TGTGCCAGCAGTGAAGCGGTCCGCTACGAGCAGTACTTC. This chain links TRBV6-1 with TRBJ2-7; the D is unclear. V lost 0 bases, J lost 3 bases, and 6 bases lay in between. Per germline, CDR1 MNHNS and CDR2 SASEGT. The length of the CDR3 is 13 residues.

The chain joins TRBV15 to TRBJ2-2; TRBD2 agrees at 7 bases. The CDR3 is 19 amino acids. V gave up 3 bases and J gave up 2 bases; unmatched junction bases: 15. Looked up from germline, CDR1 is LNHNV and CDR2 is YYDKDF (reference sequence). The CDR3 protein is CATSSPSRRASGNTGELFF. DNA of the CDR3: TGTGCCACCAGCAGTCCATCCCGGAGGGCTAGCGGCAACACCGGGGAGCTGTTTTTT.

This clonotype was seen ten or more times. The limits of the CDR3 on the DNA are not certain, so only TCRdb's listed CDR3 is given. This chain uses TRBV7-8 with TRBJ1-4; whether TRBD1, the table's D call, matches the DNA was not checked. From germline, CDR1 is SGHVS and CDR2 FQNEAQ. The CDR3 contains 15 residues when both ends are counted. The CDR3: CAIKGDHPGFGNCFF.

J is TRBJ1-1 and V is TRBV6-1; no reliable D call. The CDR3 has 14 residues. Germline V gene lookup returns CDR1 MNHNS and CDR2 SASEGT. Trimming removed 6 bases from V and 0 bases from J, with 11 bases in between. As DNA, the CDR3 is TGTGCCAGCAGGCCACGGGAGATGAACACTGAAGCTTTCTTT. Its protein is CASRPREMNTEAFF.

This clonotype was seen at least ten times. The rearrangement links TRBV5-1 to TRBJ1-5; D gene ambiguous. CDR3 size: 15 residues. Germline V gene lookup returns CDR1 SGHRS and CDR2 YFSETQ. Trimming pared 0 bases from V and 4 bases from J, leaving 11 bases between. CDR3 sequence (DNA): TGCGCCAGCAGCTTGGGTGAGGGCATAAATCAGCCCCAGCATTTT. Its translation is CASSLGEGINQPQHF.

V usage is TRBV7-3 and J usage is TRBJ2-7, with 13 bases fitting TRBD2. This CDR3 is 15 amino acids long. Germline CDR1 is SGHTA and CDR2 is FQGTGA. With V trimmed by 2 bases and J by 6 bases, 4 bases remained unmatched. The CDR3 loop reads CASSLGTSGIVEQYF. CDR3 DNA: TGTGCCAGCAGCTTAGGGACTAGCGGGATTGTCGAGCAGTACTTC.

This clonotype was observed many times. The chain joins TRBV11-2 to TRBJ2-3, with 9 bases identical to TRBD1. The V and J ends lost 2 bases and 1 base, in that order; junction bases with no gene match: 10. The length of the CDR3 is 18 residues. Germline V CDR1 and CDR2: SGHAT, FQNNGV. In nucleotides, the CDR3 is TGTGCCAGCAGCTTATGGGGCGGAGGGGACAGGGGCACAGATACGCAGTATTTT. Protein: CASSLWGGGDRGTDTQYF. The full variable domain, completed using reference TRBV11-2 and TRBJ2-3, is EAGVAQSPRYKIIEKRQSVAFWCNPISGHATLYWYQQILGQGPKLLIQFQNNGVVDDSQLPKDRFSAERLKGVDSTLKIQPAKLEDSAVYLCASSLWGGGDRGTDTQYFGPGTRLTVL.